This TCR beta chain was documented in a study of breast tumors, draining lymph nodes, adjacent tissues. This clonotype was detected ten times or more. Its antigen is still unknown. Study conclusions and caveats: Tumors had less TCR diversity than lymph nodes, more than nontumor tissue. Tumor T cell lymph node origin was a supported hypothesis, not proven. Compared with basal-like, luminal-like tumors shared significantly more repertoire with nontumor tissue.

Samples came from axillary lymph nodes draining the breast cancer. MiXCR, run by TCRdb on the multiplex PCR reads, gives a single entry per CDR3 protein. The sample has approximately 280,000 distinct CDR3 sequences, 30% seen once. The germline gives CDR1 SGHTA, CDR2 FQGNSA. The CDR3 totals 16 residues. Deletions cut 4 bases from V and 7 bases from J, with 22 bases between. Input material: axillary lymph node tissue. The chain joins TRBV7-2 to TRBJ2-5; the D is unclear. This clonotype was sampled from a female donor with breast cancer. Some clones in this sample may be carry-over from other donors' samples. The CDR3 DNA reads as TGTGCCAGCAGCTACCAACTTCTGTCGGGTCAGGTGACCCAGTACTTC. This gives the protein CASSYQLLSGQVTQYF.